This T cell receptor beta chain was obtained from a study of blood T cell repertoires in COVID-19. The data were produced by immunoSEQ multiplex PCR, yet TCRdb's version contains in-frame clones alone and is incomplete. The data contain approximately 52,000 clones, about 86% of them singletons. Concerning this clone itself: At one end the junction does not follow the germline gene, possibly because of a read error.

This CDR3 comprises 15 residues. Germline V lookup: CDR1 MGHRA, CDR2 YSYEKL. The receptor was isolated from a man between 60 and 75 years old with acute or convalescent COVID-19. The sequenced material came from peripheral blood. The V call is TRBV4-1, the J call TRBJ1-4, with D possibly being TRBD1 (5 bases). The CDR3 DNA reads as TGCGCCAACAGCTCAAGCCCGGGAGGGGATGAAAAACTGTTTTTT. Its translation is CANSSSPGGDEKLFF.